The T cell receptor (beta chain) under discussion was sequenced for a study of control samples from healthy donors and cancer patients. Profiling relied on immunoSEQ multiplex PCR, and the TCRdb table lists in-frame clones only, not all of them. The data contain 120,000 or so clones, roughly 92% of them seen just once; the ten biggest clones take up 0.58%. The CDR3 runs to 14 residues. The V gene's germline CDR1 is MGHDK and CDR2 SYGVNS. V lost 4 bases and J lost 8, with 14 bases in between. The receptor's source is a man older than 75 with head and neck cancer. The rearrangement uses TRBV25-1 and TRBJ1-4; D gene ambiguous. The sample was PBMCs. CDR3 region: CASSAEYRSEKLFF. The CDR3 coding sequence is TGTGCCAGCAGTGCGGAGTATAGGAGCGAAAAACTGTTTTTT.